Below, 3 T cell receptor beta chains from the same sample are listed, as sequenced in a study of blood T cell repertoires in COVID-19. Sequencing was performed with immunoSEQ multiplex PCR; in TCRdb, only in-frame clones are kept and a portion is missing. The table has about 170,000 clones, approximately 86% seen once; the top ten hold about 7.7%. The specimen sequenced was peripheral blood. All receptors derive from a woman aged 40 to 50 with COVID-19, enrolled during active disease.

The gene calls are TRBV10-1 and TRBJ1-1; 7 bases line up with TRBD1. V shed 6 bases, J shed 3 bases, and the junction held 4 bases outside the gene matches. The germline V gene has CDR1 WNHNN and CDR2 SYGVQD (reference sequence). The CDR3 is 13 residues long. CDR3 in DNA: TGCGCCAGCAGGGACAGGTCGGACACTGAAGCTTTCTTT. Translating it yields CASRDRSDTEAFF.

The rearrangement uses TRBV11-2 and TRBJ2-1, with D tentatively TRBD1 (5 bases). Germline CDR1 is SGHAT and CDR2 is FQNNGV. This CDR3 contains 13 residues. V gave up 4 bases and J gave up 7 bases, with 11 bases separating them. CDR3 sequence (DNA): TGTGCCAGCAGCTCGGTGGGGCTTAATGAGCAGTTCTTC. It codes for CASSSVGLNEQFF. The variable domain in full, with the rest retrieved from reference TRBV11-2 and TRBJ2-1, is EAGVAQSPRYKIIEKRQSVAFWCNPISGHATLYWYQQILGQGPKLLIQFQNNGVVDDSQLPKDRFSAERLKGVDSTLKIQPAKLEDSAVYLCASSSVGLNEQFFGPGTRLTVL.

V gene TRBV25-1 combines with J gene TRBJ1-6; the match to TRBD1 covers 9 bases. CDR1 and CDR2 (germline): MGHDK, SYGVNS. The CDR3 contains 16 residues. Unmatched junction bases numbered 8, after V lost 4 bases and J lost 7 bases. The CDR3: CASSGVDRGYNSPLHF. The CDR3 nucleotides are TGTGCCAGCAGTGGGGTCGACAGGGGGTACAATTCACCCCTCCACTTT.